Listed below are T cell receptor beta chains from one sample, sequenced in a study of a mutant IDH1 vaccine in newly diagnosed glioma. These TCRs are of unknown antigen specificity. Generated by immunoSEQ multiplex PCR, the TCRdb table keeps only in-frame clones and is missing some. Of around 60,000 clones in the sample, about four fifths were seen once. Source: PBMCs, taken from a glioma patient whose treatment included an IDH1 peptide vaccine. These receptors were collected from a man between 40 and 49 years old with glioma. Both conserved end residues are part of each CDR3. D genes are given only for firm matches. Size tells how often a clone was seen (once, few, many) or the class of an expanded clone, and some rows leave it out.

v_gene	abundance	d_gene	j_gene	CDR3aa	CDR3nt
TRBV6-1	-	TRBD2	TRBJ2-5	CASSEGGGRQETQYF	TGTGCCAGCAGTGAAGGTGGCGGGAGGCAAGAGACCCAGTACTTC
TRBV2	few	TRBD1	TRBJ2-5	CASSDQGQGLETQYF	TGTGCCAGCAGTGATCAAGGACAGGGTTTAGAGACCCAGTACTTC
TRBV28	-	-	TRBJ2-7	CASSYGDPYEQYF	TGTGCCAGCAGTTATGGGGACCCATACGAGCAGTACTTC
TRBV4-3	-	-	TRBJ2-1	CASSVVFGNEQFF	TGCGCCAGCAGCGTAGTTTTCGGTAATGAGCAGTTCTTC
TRBV6-1	-	-	TRBJ1-2	CASSEERPPVVGYTF	TGTGCCAGCAGTGAAGAAAGACCCCCCGTCGTCGGCTACACCTTC
TRBV10-3	-	-	TRBJ1-3	CAIVRESSGNTIYF	TGTGCCATCGTAAGAGAGAGCTCTGGAAACACCATATATTTT
TRBV30	-	-	TRBJ2-7	CAWSVSYGSQYF	TGTGCCTGGAGTGTGTCCTACGGTTCGCAGTACTTC
TRBV5-6	-	TRBD1	TRBJ2-1	CASSFTGTGFSFF	TGTGCCAGCAGCTTCACCGGGACAGGTTTTTCGTTCTTC
TRBV2	few	TRBD1	TRBJ1-3	CASSGGQGRSGNTIYF	TGTGCCAGCAGCGGGGGACAGGGGCGCTCTGGAAACACCATATATTTT
TRBV30	few	TRBD1	TRBJ1-5	CAWSGRQGEKPQHF	TGTGCCTGGAGTGGGAGACAGGGTGAGAAGCCCCAGCATTTT
TRBV19	-	TRBD2	TRBJ2-3	CASSQPGLPQYF	TGTGCCAGTAGTCAACCGGGACTACCCCAGTATTTT
TRBV9	-	TRBD2	TRBJ2-7	CASSVVLGGTRFSGQYF	TGTGCCAGCAGCGTAGTGCTGGGAGGGACTAGGTTCTCAGGGCAGTACTTC
TRBV5-4	-	-	TRBJ2-7	CASSMDNYEQYF	TGTGCCAGCAGCATGGACAACTACGAGCAGTACTTC
TRBV7-9	-	-	TRBJ1-2	CASSLNPTESGYTF	TGTGCCAGCAGCCTAAATCCGACTGAGTCTGGCTACACCTTC
TRBV5-6	-	-	TRBJ1-6	CASSPLEGRYNSPLHF	TGTGCCAGCAGCCCCCTAGAGGGCCGTTATAATTCACCCCTCCACTTT
TRBV6-4	-	-	TRBJ1-1	CASSLSENTEAFF	TGTGCCAGCAGTCTTAGTGAGAACACTGAAGCTTTCTTT
TRBV7-2	-	-	TRBJ2-3	CASSSPGHTDTQYF	TGTGCCAGCAGCTCCCCCGGCCACACAGATACGCAGTATTTT
TRBV7-3	-	TRBD2	TRBJ2-2	CASSSKPGTTRNGELFF	TGTGCCAGCAGCTCAAAACCCGGGACTACCCGCAACGGGGAGCTGTTTTTT
TRBV30	few	-	TRBJ1-5	CAWSGQPWDQPQHF	TGTGCCTGGAGTGGACAGCCCTGGGATCAGCCCCAGCATTTT
TRBV9	-	TRBD2	TRBJ2-3	CASSVGSSGMVDTQYF	TGTGCCAGCAGCGTAGGGTCTAGCGGGATGGTAGATACGCAGTATTTT
TRBV19	few	TRBD2	TRBJ2-2	CASSIAGGRTGELFF	TGTGCCAGTAGTATCGCCGGGGGGAGGACCGGGGAGCTGTTTTTT
TRBV2	few	-	TRBJ1-2	CASVGDYGYTF	TGTGCCAGCGTGGGAGACTATGGCTACACCTTC
TRBV19	-	-	TRBJ1-2	CASSMERGDYGYTF	TGTGCCAGTAGTATGGAGCGAGGGGACTATGGCTACACCTTC
TRBV7-2	-	TRBD2	TRBJ2-1	CASSPTISGGARNEQFF	TGTGCCAGCAGCCCAACTATTAGCGGGGGGGCGAGGAATGAGCAGTTCTTC